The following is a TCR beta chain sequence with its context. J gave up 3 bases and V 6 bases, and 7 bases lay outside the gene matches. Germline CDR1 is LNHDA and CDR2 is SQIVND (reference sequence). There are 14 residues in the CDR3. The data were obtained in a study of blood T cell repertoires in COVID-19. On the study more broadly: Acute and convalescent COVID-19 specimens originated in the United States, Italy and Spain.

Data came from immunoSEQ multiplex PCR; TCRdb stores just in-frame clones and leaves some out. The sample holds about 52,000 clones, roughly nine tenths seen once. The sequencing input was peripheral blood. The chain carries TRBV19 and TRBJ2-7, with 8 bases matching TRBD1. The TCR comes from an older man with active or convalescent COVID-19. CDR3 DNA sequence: TGTGCCAGTAGCACGACAGGGGCAATCTACGAGCAGTACTTC. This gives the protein CASSTTGAIYEQYF. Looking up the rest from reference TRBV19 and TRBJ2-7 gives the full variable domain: DGGITQSPKYLFRKEGQNVTLSCEQNLNHDAMYWYRQDPGQGLRLIYYSQIVNDFQKGDIAEGYSVSREKKESFPLTVTSAQKNPTAFYLCASSTTGAIYEQYFGPGTRLTVT.